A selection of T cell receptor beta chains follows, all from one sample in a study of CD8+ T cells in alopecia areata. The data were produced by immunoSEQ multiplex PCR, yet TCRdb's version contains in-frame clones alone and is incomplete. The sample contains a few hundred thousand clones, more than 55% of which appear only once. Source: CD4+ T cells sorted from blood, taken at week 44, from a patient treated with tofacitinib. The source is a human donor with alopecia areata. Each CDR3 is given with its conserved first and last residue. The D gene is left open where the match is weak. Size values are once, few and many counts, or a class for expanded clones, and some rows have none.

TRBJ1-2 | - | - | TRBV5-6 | CASSQPGGRIGYGYTF | TGTGCCAGCAGCCAACCCGGGGGCCGGATTGGCTATGGCTACACCTTC
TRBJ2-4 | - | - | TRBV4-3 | CASSQVGLGDGAKNIQYF | TGCGCCAGCAGCCAAGTAGGTTTAGGAGACGGGGCCAAAAACATTCAGTACTTC
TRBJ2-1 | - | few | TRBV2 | CASSEMGAKFF | TGTGCCAGCAGTGAAATGGGCGCCAAGTTCTTC
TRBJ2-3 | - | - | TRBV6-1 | CASRVGWTDTQYF | TGTGCCAGCAGGGTTGGGTGGACAGATACGCAGTATTTT
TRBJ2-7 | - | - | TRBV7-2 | CASSQAPTRNEQYF | TGTGCCAGCAGCCAGGCCCCGACCAGGAACGAGCAGTACTTC
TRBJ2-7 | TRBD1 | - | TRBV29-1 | CSTATGAYEQYF | TGCAGCACCGCGACAGGGGCCTACGAGCAGTACTTC
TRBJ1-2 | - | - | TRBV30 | CAWSVGTTKRGGYTF | TGTGCCTGGAGTGTCGGGACAACCAAAAGGGGTGGCTACACCTTC
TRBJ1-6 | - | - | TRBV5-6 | CASSLVGVGSDSYNSPLHF | TGTGCCAGCAGCTTGGTAGGGGTTGGATCCGACTCCTATAATTCACCCCTCCACTTT
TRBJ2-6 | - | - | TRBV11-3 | CASSFGSGANVLTF | TGTGCCAGCAGCTTCGGGTCTGGGGCCAACGTCCTGACTTTC
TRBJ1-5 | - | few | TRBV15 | CATSSMANQPQHF | TGTGCCACCTCGTCGATGGCGAATCAGCCCCAGCATTTT
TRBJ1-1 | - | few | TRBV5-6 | CASSLWGEVFTEAFF | TGTGCCAGCAGCTTGTGGGGAGAAGTCTTCACTGAAGCTTTCTTT
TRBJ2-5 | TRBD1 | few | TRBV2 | CASSPGQGVRETQYF | TGTGCCAGCAGCCCTGGACAGGGAGTAAGGGAGACCCAGTACTTC
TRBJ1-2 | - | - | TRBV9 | CARIYGYTF | TGTGCCAGAATATATGGCTACACCTTC
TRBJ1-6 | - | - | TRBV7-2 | CASSSRGFNSPLHF | TGTGCCAGCAGCTCCCGGGGGTTTAATTCACCCCTCCACTTT
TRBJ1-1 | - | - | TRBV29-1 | CSVEDAGGASFF | TGCAGCGTTGAAGATGCGGGGGGCGCATCTTTCTTT
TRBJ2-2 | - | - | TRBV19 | CASSRRLSNTGELFF | TGTGCCAGTAGTAGACGGCTATCGAACACCGGGGAGCTGTTTTTT
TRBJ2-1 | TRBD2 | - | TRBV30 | CAWSRAGESFYNEQFF | TGTGCCTGGAGTAGAGCGGGGGAGTCTTTCTACAATGAGCAGTTCTTC
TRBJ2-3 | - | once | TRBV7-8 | CASSPGVADTQYF | TGTGCCAGCAGCCCGGGGGTCGCAGATACGCAGTATTTT
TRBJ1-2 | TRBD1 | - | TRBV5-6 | CASSFRVRDRDGYTF | TGTGCCAGCAGCTTTCGTGTTCGGGACAGGGATGGCTACACCTTC
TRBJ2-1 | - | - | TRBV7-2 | CASSRAATGHNEQFF | TGTGCCAGCAGCCGAGCCGCTACGGGACACAATGAGCAGTTCTTC
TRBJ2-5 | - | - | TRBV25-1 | CASSELGRRGEETQYF | TGTGCCAGCAGTGAATTAGGGAGGAGGGGGGAAGAGACCCAGTACTTC
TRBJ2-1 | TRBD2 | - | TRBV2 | CASSETGGLAVEQFF | TGTGCCAGCAGTGAAACGGGGGGACTAGCGGTTGAGCAGTTCTTC
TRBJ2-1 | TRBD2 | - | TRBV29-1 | CSVLRGGSSYNEQFF | TGCAGCGTTCTACGGGGGGGAAGCTCCTACAATGAGCAGTTCTTC
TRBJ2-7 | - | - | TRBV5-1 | CASSLVRESTYEQYF | TGCGCCAGCAGCTTGGTAAGGGAATCTACCTACGAGCAGTACTTC
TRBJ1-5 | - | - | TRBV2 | CASRIGNQPQHF | TGTGCCAGCAGGATTGGGAATCAGCCCCAGCATTTT
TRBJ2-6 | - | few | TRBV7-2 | CASSLQGRSSGANVLTF | TGTGCCAGCAGCTTACAGGGACGGAGCTCTGGGGCCAACGTCCTGACTTTC
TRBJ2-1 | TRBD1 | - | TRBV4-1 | CASSLGQGYNEQFF | TGCGCCAGCAGCCTTGGACAGGGTTACAATGAGCAGTTCTTC
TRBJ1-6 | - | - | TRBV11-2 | CASSLVDRNSPLHF | TGTGCCAGCAGCTTAGTGGACCGGAATTCACCCCTCCACTTT
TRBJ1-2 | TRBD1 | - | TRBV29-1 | CSVGQTGGIYGYTF | TGCAGCGTTGGGCAGACAGGGGGCATCTATGGCTACACCTTC
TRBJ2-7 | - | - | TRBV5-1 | CASSLVTLAVEQYF | TGCGCCAGCAGCTTGGTAACACTCGCGGTCGAGCAGTACTTC
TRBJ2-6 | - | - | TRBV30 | CALNGGSGANVLTF | TGTGCCTTGAATGGAGGCTCTGGGGCCAACGTCCTGACTTTC
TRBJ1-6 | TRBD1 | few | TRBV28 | CASSRPPGTGRSPLHF | TGTGCCAGCAGTCGTCCCCCTGGGACAGGGCGGTCACCCCTCCACTTT
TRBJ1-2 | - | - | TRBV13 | CASSPRAGGYTF | TGTGCCAGCAGCCCGCGGGCGGGTGGCTACACCTTC
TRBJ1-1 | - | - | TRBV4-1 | CASSTPQGFDEAFF | TGCGCCAGCAGCACTCCCCAGGGATTTGATGAAGCTTTCTTT
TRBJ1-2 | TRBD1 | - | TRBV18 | CASSPGDRDLRYTF | TGTGCCAGCTCACCGGGTGACAGGGATTTACGCTACACCTTC
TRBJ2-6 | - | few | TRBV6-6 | CASTPQGASGANVLTF | TGTGCCAGCACCCCCCAGGGCGCGTCTGGGGCCAACGTCCTGACTTTC
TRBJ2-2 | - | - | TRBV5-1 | CASSLYGLTGELFF | TGCGCCAGCAGCCTATATGGCCTCACCGGGGAGCTGTTTTTT
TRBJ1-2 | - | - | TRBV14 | CASSQGIIPRGYTF | TGTGCCAGCAGCCAGGGTATCATACCCCGAGGCTACACCTTC
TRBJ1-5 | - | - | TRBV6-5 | CASKAGANQPQHF | TGTGCCAGCAAGGCAGGGGCTAATCAGCCCCAGCATTTT
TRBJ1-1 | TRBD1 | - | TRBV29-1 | CSVGRGLGAEAFF | TGCAGCGTTGGAAGGGGGCTTGGCGCTGAAGCTTTCTTT
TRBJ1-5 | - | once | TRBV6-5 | CASSYGGSNQPQHF | TGTGCCAGCAGTTACGGGGGTAGCAATCAGCCCCAGCATTTT
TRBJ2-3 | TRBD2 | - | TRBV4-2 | CASSQDGLAGGTDTQYF | TGTGCCAGCAGCCAAGATGGATTAGCGGGGGGCACAGATACGCAGTATTTT
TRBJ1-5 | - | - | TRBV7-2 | CASSLVGVQGQPQHF | TGTGCCAGCAGCTTAGTCGGGGTGCAGGGTCAGCCCCAGCATTTT
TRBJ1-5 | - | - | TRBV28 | CASSPQQGLNQPQHF | TGTGCCAGCAGTCCACAGCAGGGCCTCAATCAGCCCCAGCATTTT
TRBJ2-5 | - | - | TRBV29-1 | CSVEPLDGRRTQYF | TGCAGCGTGGAACCACTGGACGGACGGAGGACCCAGTACTTC
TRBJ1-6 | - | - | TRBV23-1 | CAPKGEANSPLHF | TGCGCCCCAAAGGGCGAGGCGAATTCACCCCTCCACTTT
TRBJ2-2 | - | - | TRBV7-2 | CASSSHRQTRGIGELFF | TGTGCCAGCAGCTCACATCGACAGACTCGTGGTATCGGGGAGCTGTTTTTT
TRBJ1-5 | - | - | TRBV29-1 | CSVIAGGGDQPQHF | TGCAGCGTGATTGCAGGCGGTGGGGATCAGCCCCAGCATTTT
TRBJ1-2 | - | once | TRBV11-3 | CASSYGTDYGYTF | TGTGCCAGCAGCTACGGGACGGACTATGGCTACACCTTC
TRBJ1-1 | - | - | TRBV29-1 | CSVEFGSAFF | TGCAGCGTTGAATTTGGGTCCGCTTTCTTT
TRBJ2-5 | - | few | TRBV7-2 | CASSPGVQETQYF | TGTGCCAGCAGCCCAGGGGTTCAGGAGACCCAGTACTTC
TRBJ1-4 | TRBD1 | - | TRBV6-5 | CASSYSGTGTGEKLFF | TGTGCCAGCAGTTACTCCGGGACAGGAACAGGGGAAAAACTGTTTTTT